The clone carrying this TCR beta chain was seen more than once but under ten times. The antigen remains undetermined. The V and J ends lost 2 bases and 0 bases, in that order; junction bases with no gene match: 4. CDR1 and CDR2 (germline): ENHRY, SYGVKD. CDR3 length: 16 amino acids. The sample originates from a study of response to subunit inactivated influenza vaccine. Study conclusions and caveats: T cells newly recruited by each seasonal influenza vaccination are few, the authors suggested.

TCRdb fed the RT-PCR reads into MiXCR, producing one record per CDR3 protein. Among about 700,000 distinct CDR3 sequences, more than 11% were seen once, and the ten largest hold around 7%. This clonotype was obtained from a man aged 50-60 years who received an inactivated influenza vaccine. The rearrangement joins TRBV10-3 to TRBJ2-1; 7 bases agree with TRBD2. The sequencing here drew on PBMCs from blood, taken 14 to 15 days before vaccination. CDR3 sequence reads: CAISERGGSSYNEQFF. Written as DNA, the CDR3 is TGTGCCATCAGTGAGCGAGGCGGGAGCTCCTACAATGAGCAGTTCTTC.